These 21 T cell receptor beta chains originate from one sample sequenced in a study of control samples from healthy donors and cancer patients. Assay used: immunoSEQ multiplex PCR; TCRdb lists only in-frame clones, some missing. The table lists fewer than 200,000 clones, 90% of them singletons. Sequencing was done on a sample of blood. Receptor source: a woman aged 50 to 60 in good health.

The chain couples TRBV7-9 to TRBJ1-2; D unclear. Germline V gene lookup returns CDR1 SEHNR and CDR2 FQNEAQ (reference sequence). V lost 5 bases and J 6 bases, leaving 10 bases between the germline ends. This CDR3 spans 12 amino acids. CDR3 DNA: TGTGCCAGCAGCGCGTCCCGGGATGGCTACACCTTC. This gives the protein CASSASRDGYTF.

This chain uses TRBV19 with TRBJ1-5, with D maybe TRBD1 (6 bases). The germline V gene has CDR1 LNHDA and CDR2 SQIVND (reference sequence). Trimming shortened V by 3 bases and J by 5 bases, and 11 bases separated the two germline ends. This CDR3 spans 14 amino acids. CDR3 coding DNA: TGTGCCAGTAGTATTACAGGGTCCTATCAGCCCCAGCATTTT. This gives the protein CASSITGSYQPQHF.

This chain joins TRBV27 and TRBJ1-3, with unresolved D. Germline CDR1 is MNHEY and CDR2 is SMNVEV (reference sequence). This CDR3 contains 16 residues. Trimming removed 2 bases from V and 9 bases from J, with 20 bases in between. The CDR3 coding sequence is TGTGCCAGCAGTTTAACCATGCAATCATTTCGAGGCACCATATATTTT. Its protein is CASSLTMQSFRGTIYF.

As concerns this clone: A junction boundary mismatches the germline segment, possibly from a read error. The J gene is TRBJ2-7, the V gene TRBV7-3, with 7 bases lining up with TRBD1. The CDR3 runs 12 residues. Per the germline V gene, CDR1 is SGHTA and CDR2 is FQGTGA. CDR3: CASSPAGGRRDF. For the CDR3, the DNA is TGTGCCAGCAGCCCAGCAGGGGGTCGAAGGGACTTC. Based on the CDR3 plus reference TRBV7-3 and TRBJ2-7, the full variable domain is GAGVSQTPSNKVTEKGKYVELRCDPISGHTALYWYRQSLGQGPEFLIYFQGTGAADDSGLPNDRFFAVRPEGSVSTLKIQRTERGDSAVYLCASSPAGGRRDFGPGTRLTVT.

The chain uses TRBV7-6 and TRBJ1-1; perhaps TRBD1 as D (5 bases). V was cut by 2 bases and J by 1 base, with 8 bases left in between. The CDR3 length is 14 residues. The V gene's germline CDR1 is SGHVS and CDR2 FNYEAQ. The CDR3 DNA reads as TGTGCCAGCAGCTTATCCAGGGCGAACACTGAAGCTTTCTTT. Protein: CASSLSRANTEAFF.

With respect to this clone: Other DNA sequences in this sample translate to the same CDR3. In nucleotides, the CDR3 is TGTGCCAGCAGTTTGGGAGATACGCAGTATTTT. This gives the protein CASSLGDTQYF. This chain connects TRBV12-3 or TRBV12-4 to TRBJ2-3; D gene uncertain. Trimming cost V 3 bases and J 5 bases, with 3 bases left between them. CDR3 size: 11 residues.

This chain connects TRBV7-8 to TRBJ2-6; D might be TRBD1 (5 bases). Germline CDR1 reads SGHVS; CDR2 reads FQNEAQ. The V end was cut by 2 bases, the J end by 4 bases, with 12 bases between. CDR3 length equals 16 residues. The CDR3 nucleotides read TGTGCCAGCAGCTTAAGGGGTTCTCCCGGGGCCAACGTCCTGACTTTC. Its protein product is CASSLRGSPGANVLTF.

The V call is TRBV3-1 (or the pseudogene TRBV3-2), the J call TRBJ1-2; TRBD1 might be the D (5 bases). The CDR3 has 14 residues. Germline V CDR1 and CDR2: LGHDT, YNNKEL (reference sequence). Trimming removed 2 bases from V and 4 bases from J, with 11 bases in between. The CDR3 nucleotides are TGTGCCAGCAGCCAAACGACAGACTCCTATGGCTACACCTTC. Protein product: CASSQTTDSYGYTF.

A word on this clone: Other DNA sequences from this sample encode an identical CDR3 as well. The chain is built from TRBV7-9 and TRBJ1-1; D gene uncertain. The V end lost 3 bases, the J end lost 5 bases, and 10 bases lay between the germline ends. The CDR3 loop spans 13 amino acids. Germline V gene sequence: CDR1 SEHNR, CDR2 FQNEAQ (reference sequence). CDR3 in DNA: TGTGCCAGCAGCTTTTTCAGTGGTACTGAAGCTTTCTTT. Its protein product is CASSFFSGTEAFF.

This clone was observed a single time. The chain links TRBV5-6 to TRBJ1-5, with a weak D call TRBD1 (5 bases). Germline V gene data show CDR1 as SGHDT and CDR2 as YYEEEE. V gave up 0 bases and J gave up 7 bases, with 14 bases separating them. The CDR3 is 15 residues long. CDR3 DNA sequence: TGTGCCAGCAGCTTGGCCGGGGGAGGTAGACAGCCCCAGCATTTT. Translating gives CASSLAGGGRQPQHF.

V gene TRBV10-2 combines with J gene TRBJ1-1; D might be TRBD1 (5 bases). V lost 1 base and J lost 8, with 11 bases in between. Germline CDR1 reads WSHSY; CDR2 reads SAAADI. This CDR3 comprises 13 residues. This chain's CDR3 is CASSEFRGREAFF. In DNA, the CDR3 is TGCGCCAGCAGTGAGTTCCGGGGCAGAGAAGCTTTCTTT.

The chain recombines TRBV19 with TRBJ2-7; 7 positions match TRBD1. Germline trimming cut 6 bases from V and 1 base from J; bases unmatched to any gene: 12. Germline V gene sequence: CDR1 LNHDA, CDR2 SQIVND (reference sequence). This CDR3 is 16 amino acids long. The CDR3 protein is CASRSGTADRSYEQYF. The CDR3 DNA reads as TGTGCCAGTAGATCAGGGACAGCCGATAGATCCTACGAGCAGTACTTC.

A single count supports this clone. This chain connects TRBV6-5 to TRBJ1-6; D possibly corresponds to TRBD1 (6 bases). CDR1 is MNHEY, CDR2 SVGAGI, per germline. V was cut by 2 bases and J by 7 bases, with 12 bases left in between. CDR3 length: 15 residues. The CDR3 region has the DNA TGTGCCAGCAGTTACCTGGACAGCCAGAATTCACCCCTCCACTTT. Residues: CASSYLDSQNSPLHF.

This chain joins TRBV6-5 and TRBJ2-2, with D maybe TRBD2 (6 bases). Germline CDR1 reads MNHEY; CDR2 reads SVGAGI. This CDR3 has 14 residues. V shed 7 bases and J shed 4 bases, with 13 bases lying between them. CDR3 amino acids: CASTYGGRTGELFF. CDR3 sequence (DNA): TGTGCCAGCACCTACGGAGGGCGCACCGGGGAGCTGTTTTTT.

This clone was observed a single time. The junction departs from the called germline gene at one end, perhaps through a read error. The chain combines TRBV5-4 with TRBJ1-1, with 8 nucleotides matching TRBD1. The CDR3 is 14 amino acids. Germline CDR1 and CDR2: SGHNT and YYREEE (reference sequence). CDR3 sequence reads: CASRSGTGSTKAFF. The CDR3 coding sequence is TGTGCCAGCAGGTCCGGGACAGGTTCCACTAAAGCTTTCTTT.

The rearrangement uses TRBV28 and TRBJ1-5, with D maybe TRBD1 (5 bases). There are 15 residues in the CDR3. V was clipped by 5 bases and J by 0 bases, with 11 bases between them. Germline CDR1 is MDHEN and CDR2 is SYDVKM. The CDR3 sequence: CASSPGSYSNQPQHF. As DNA, the CDR3 is TGTGCCAGCAGTCCAGGGTCGTATAGCAATCAGCCCCAGCATTTT.

The chain uses TRBV30 and TRBJ1-4, with D maybe TRBD1 (6 bases). Trimming took 0 bases from V and 8 from J, leaving 19 bases between them. The CDR3 runs 16 residues. Germline CDR1 is GTSNPN and CDR2 is SVGIG (reference sequence). The CDR3 sequence is CAWSVQAGVGREKLFF. The CDR3 coding sequence is TGTGCCTGGAGTGTACAGGCAGGGGTAGGCCGGGAAAAACTGTTTTTT. Full variable domain (missing parts from reference TRBV30 and TRBJ1-4): SQTIHQWPATLVQPVGSPLSLECTVEGTSNPNLYWYRQAAGRGLQLLFYSVGIGQISSEVPQNLSASRPQDRQFILSSKKLLLSDSGFYLCAWSVQAGVGREKLFFGSGTQLSVL.

As concerns this clone: A read error may produce the germline difference seen at one junction end. The V and J genes are TRBV6-2 or TRBV6-3 and TRBJ2-5, with D possibly TRBD1 on 5 matching bases. CDR3 length equals 12 residues. Looked up from germline, CDR1 is MNHEY and CDR2 is SVGEGT. The CDR3 nucleotides are TGTGCCAGCAGTTACTCGAGGCAGTTCAGGGACTTC. The encoded protein is CASSYSRQFRDF.

The V gene is TRBV5-1, the J gene TRBJ2-6; 9 bases map to TRBD1. CDR1 is SGHRS and CDR2 is YFSETQ in the germline V gene. V shed 3 bases and J 0 bases; nucleotides not matched to a gene: 4. The CDR3 covers 17 residues. The CDR3 nucleotides read TGCGCCAGCAGCTCTGGGACAGGGACCTCTGGGGCCAACGTCCTGACTTTC. Translated, it gives CASSSGTGTSGANVLTF.

The chain has TRBV7-2 and TRBJ2-7; TRBD1 matches at 8 bases. Germline CDR1 is SGHTA and CDR2 is FQGNSA. The CDR3 totals 14 residues. Unmatched junction bases numbered 2, after V lost 2 bases and J lost 2 bases. CDR3 sequence reads: CASSLQGAPYEQYF. The CDR3 DNA sequence: TGTGCCAGCAGCTTACAGGGGGCCCCCTACGAGCAGTACTTC.

The rearrangement links TRBV5-6 to TRBJ2-3; TRBD2 might be the D (5 bases). Germline CDR1 is SGHDT and CDR2 is YYEEEE. The CDR3 has 15 residues. Trimming took off 7 bases at V and 0 bases at J, with 15 bases between the two ends. CDR3 amino acids: CASSPRVASTDTQYF. As DNA, the CDR3 is TGTGCCAGCTCCCCGCGGGTGGCTAGCACAGATACGCAGTATTTT. Together with reference TRBV5-6 and TRBJ2-3, the CDR3 gives the full variable domain: DAGVTQSPTHLIKTRGQQVTLRCSPKSGHDTVSWYQQALGQGPQFIFQYYEEEERQRGNFPDRFSGHQFPNYSSELNVNALLLGDSALYLCASSPRVASTDTQYFGPGTRLTVL.